These 28 T cell receptor beta chains came from one sample sequenced in a study of regulatory T cells in long-lasting Graves disease. Libraries of TCR beta came from iRepertoire HTBI primers plus Arm-PCR of CDR3 regions. From the multiplex PCR reads, TCRdb called clonotypes with MiXCR, one entry per CDR3 protein. The sample has hundreds of thousands of distinct CDR3 sequences, 15% to 20% seen once; the top ten hold over 25%. Time point indicated: persistent/refractory GD, antithyroid drugs over 5 years with positive TRAb. PBMC-derived RNA was used for the TCR library. Sample: peripheral blood mononuclear cells (PBMCs), taken when the disease was refractory, from a patient treated with antithyroid drugs. The receptors come from a female donor with Graves disease.

This clonotype was recorded at least ten times. This chain links TRBV11-2 with TRBJ2-7; 7 bases fit TRBD2. The CDR3 is made up of 12 amino acids. V gave up 4 bases and J gave up 6 bases; unmatched junction bases: 3. CDR1 is SGHAT and CDR2 is FQNNGV in the germline V gene. CDR3 in amino acids: CASSSGLGEQYF. CDR3 DNA sequence: TGTGCCAGCAGCTCTGGACTAGGCGAGCAGTACTTC.

Ten or more counts support this clonotype. V and J are TRBV11-2 and TRBJ2-2, with TRBD2 matching 11 bases. Germline values: CDR1 SGHAT, CDR2 FQNNGV. This CDR3 comprises 16 residues. Trimming cost V 4 bases and J 7 bases; bases outside gene matches: 8. The CDR3 coding sequence is TGTGCCAGCAGCTCGAATCTGGGACTAGCGGACGGGGAGCTGTTTTTT. It yields the protein CASSSNLGLADGELFF.

This sequence joins TRBV24-1 and TRBJ2-2; possible D gene TRBD1, 6 bases. The CDR3 has 17 amino acids. Trimming took 4 bases from V and 4 from J, leaving 18 bases between them. Germline lookup yields CDR1 KGHDR and CDR2 SFDVKD. The CDR3 loop is CATSEPQGFHLTGELFF. The CDR3 DNA is TGTGCCACCAGTGAACCACAGGGTTTCCACCTCACCGGGGAGCTGTTTTTT.

This chain links TRBV18 with TRBJ2-7, with D possibly being TRBD1 (6 bases). The CDR3 extends over 12 amino acids. Germline V gene sequence: CDR1 KGHSH, CDR2 LQKENI. V gave up 6 bases and J gave up 4 bases, with 10 bases separating them. The CDR3 bases are TGTGCCAGCTCGAACCAGGGGTACGAGCAGTACTTC. It is translated as CASSNQGYEQYF.

This clonotype was detected many times. The rearrangement links TRBV10-3 to TRBJ2-5; 11 bases agree with TRBD2. CDR1 is ENHRY and CDR2 is SYGVKD in the germline V gene. This CDR3 contains 17 residues. With V trimmed by 0 bases and J by 2 bases, 5 bases remained unmatched. The CDR3 loop is CAISESRLAGLQETQYF. CDR3 DNA: TGTGCCATCAGTGAGTCGCGACTAGCGGGGTTACAAGAGACCCAGTACTTC.

V gene TRBV6-5 combines with J gene TRBJ1-1, with D tentatively TRBD1 (6 bases). V shed 1 base and J shed 8 bases, with 14 bases lying between them. Germline V gene sequence: CDR1 MNHEY, CDR2 SVGAGI. There are 14 residues in the CDR3. The CDR3 sequence is CASSYWTGTREAFF. DNA for the CDR3: TGTGCCAGCAGTTACTGGACCGGGACAAGAGAAGCTTTCTTT.

This clonotype was observed many times. The V gene is TRBV6-2 or TRBV6-3, the J gene TRBJ2-7, with a possible D match to TRBD1 (5 bases). The germline gives CDR1 MNHEY, CDR2 SVGEGT. This CDR3 has 13 amino acids. Trimming took 11 bases from V and 2 from J, leaving 16 bases between them. For the CDR3, the DNA is TGTGCCTGCGGCAAGACAGTTACCTACGAGCAGTACTTC. This sequence encodes CACGKTVTYEQYF.

This clonotype was seen repeatedly, ten times or more. The V gene is TRBV20-1, the J gene TRBJ1-5, with D possibly TRBD1 on 6 matching bases. The CDR3 has 16 residues. The V end lost 5 bases, the J end lost 0 bases, and 17 bases lay between the germline ends. Per the germline V gene, CDR1 is DFQATT and CDR2 is SNEGSKA (reference sequence). CDR3 sequence: CSARRGAGDSNQPQHF. Written as DNA, the CDR3 is TGCAGTGCTCGTCGAGGGGCAGGGGATAGCAATCAGCCCCAGCATTTT.

There are many counts of this clonotype. The rearrangement links TRBV7-2 to TRBJ2-7, with TRBD1 as a possible D gene (6 bases). V was clipped by 1 base and J by 7 bases, with 14 bases between them. The CDR3 runs 14 residues. The germline V gene has CDR1 SGHTA and CDR2 FQGNSA. In nucleotides, the CDR3 is TGTGCCAGCAGCTTAGTCCCCTTCCAGGGGGAGCAGTACTTC. Translated, it gives CASSLVPFQGEQYF.

This clonotype has ten or more counts. The chain recombines TRBV12-3 or TRBV12-4 with TRBJ1-2; 9 positions match TRBD1. V gave up 6 bases and J gave up 4 bases; unmatched junction bases: 9. This CDR3 comprises 15 residues. The CDR3 sequence: CASRETGTGIYGYTF. The CDR3 DNA reads TGTGCCAGCAGGGAGACCGGGACAGGGATCTATGGCTACACCTTC.

The V and J genes are TRBV12-3 or TRBV12-4 and TRBJ2-7; 7 bases align to TRBD1. The CDR3 loop spans 14 amino acids. V was clipped by 4 bases and J by 3 bases; unmatched bases: 6. The CDR3 DNA is TGTGCCAGCAGTTATCGGGCAGGGGGCTACGAGCAGTACTTC. Its translation is CASSYRAGGYEQYF.

This clonotype turned up a few times. The rearrangement links TRBV6-2 or TRBV6-3 to TRBJ2-6; no clear D gene. Germline CDR1 and CDR2: MNHEY and SVGEGT. The CDR3 runs to 15 residues. Deletions cut 2 bases from V and 0 bases from J, with 5 bases between. CDR3 loop: CASSYQLSGANVLTF. The CDR3 region has the DNA TGTGCCAGCAGTTACCAGCTCTCTGGGGCCAACGTCCTGACTTTC.

The chain has TRBV6-2 or TRBV6-3 and TRBJ1-3; D not certain. Germline CDR1 and CDR2: MNHEY and SVGEGT. The CDR3 consists of 16 residues. V lost 4 bases to trimming and J lost 3 bases, with 16 bases between them. The CDR3 loop reads CASSSYLYGDGNTIYF. CDR3 sequence (DNA): TGTGCCAGCAGTTCCTACCTCTACGGGGATGGAAACACCATATATTTT.

The chain links TRBV12-3 or TRBV12-4 to TRBJ2-7, with 12 nucleotides matching TRBD2. This CDR3 is built from 14 residues. V shed 3 bases and J 5 bases; nucleotides not matched to a gene: 2. The CDR3 DNA reads as TGTGCCAGCAGTTTGGGACTAGCGGGCCACGAGCAGTACTTC. Its translation is CASSLGLAGHEQYF.

The chain links TRBV18 to TRBJ2-7; D might be TRBD2 (5 bases). Germline V lookup: CDR1 KGHSH, CDR2 LQKENI. V lost 2 bases to trimming and J lost 5 bases, with 13 bases between them. CDR3 length equals 14 residues. The CDR3 DNA sequence: TGTGCCAGCTCACCAACGAGGGTAGTAAACGAGCAGTACTTC. Residues: CASSPTRVVNEQYF.

As DNA, the CDR3 is TGTGCCAGCACCAACCGGGGGAAGGGATCCGCTAACTACGAGCAGTACTTC. Translating it yields CASTNRGKGSANYEQYF. This sequence joins TRBV2 and TRBJ2-7; D might be TRBD2 (6 bases). From germline, CDR1 is SNHLY and CDR2 FYNNEI. The CDR3 length is 17 residues. V was shortened by 7 bases and J by 3 bases, with 25 bases between the two germline ends.

About this clonotype: Given a far larger clone just one base away, this is likely a sequencing read error. The chain is built from TRBV6-9 and TRBJ1-2, with D possibly being TRBD1 (6 bases). This CDR3 region has 15 residues. V lost 3 bases and J lost 4, with 15 bases in between. Germline-derived CDR1 and CDR2 are MNHGY and SVAAGI. CDR3 coding DNA: TGTGCCAGCAGTTACTGGGGGGACAAACTCTATGGCTACACCTTC. It yields the protein CASSYWGDKLYGYTF.

The V call is TRBV20-1, the J call TRBJ2-1, with TRBD2 matching over 8 bases. V lost 0 bases to trimming and J lost 7 bases; unmatched junction nucleotides: 5. The germline V gene encodes CDR1 DFQATT and CDR2 SNEGSKA (reference sequence). The CDR3 has 14 amino acids. The CDR3 DNA sequence: TGCAGTGCTAGAGATGGGACTAGGGTAAATGAGCAGTTCTTC. As protein: CSARDGTRVNEQFF.

In its sample, this clonotype was seen many times. This rearrangement joins TRBV10-3 to TRBJ2-5; D may correspond to TRBD1 or TRBD2 (5 bases each). Germline CDR1 reads ENHRY; CDR2 reads SYGVKD. This CDR3 contains 15 residues. V lost 8 bases and J lost 4, with 20 bases in between. The DNA for the CDR3 is TGTGCCATCGCACATCCTGGGGGTTACAGAGAGACCCAGTACTTC. Translated, it gives CAIAHPGGYRETQYF.

The chain couples TRBV2 to TRBJ2-1; TRBD2 matches at 11 bases. J gave up 6 bases and V 4 bases, and 5 bases lay outside the gene matches. Germline V gene data show CDR1 as SNHLY and CDR2 as FYNNEI. The CDR3 totals 15 residues. CDR3 amino acids: CASSVGLAGFNEQFF. For the CDR3, the DNA is TGTGCCAGCAGTGTAGGACTAGCGGGCTTCAATGAGCAGTTCTTC. The full variable domain, with the rest looked up from reference TRBV2 and TRBJ2-1, is EPEVTQTPSHQVTQMGQEVILRCVPISNHLYFYWYRQILGQKVEFLVSFYNNEISEKSEIFDDQFSVERPDGSNFTLKIRSTKLEDSAMYFCASSVGLAGFNEQFFGPGTRLTVL.

This clonotype was seen only a few times. This may stem from a read error, because a much larger clone lies one nucleotide away. The gene calls are TRBV6-1 and TRBJ1-1; D is possibly TRBD1 (6 bases). Germline CDR1 MNHNS, CDR2 SASEGT. The CDR3 runs 14 residues. The CDR3 sequence is CAGSEDRLNTEAFF. In nucleotides, the CDR3 is TGTGCCGGCAGTGAAGACAGGCTGAACACTGAAGCTTTCTTT.

This clonotype has more than one count but fewer than ten. DNA for the CDR3: TGTGCCACCGATGTACTGGGTCGGGGAGAAGCTTTCTTT. This sequence encodes CATDVLGRGEAFF. The rearrangement joins TRBV11-3 to TRBJ1-1; D ambiguous. V was clipped by 10 bases and J by 8 bases, with 20 bases between them. The CDR3 sequence is 13 residues long. The V gene's germline CDR1 is SGHNT and CDR2 YENEEA.

The gene calls are TRBV19 and TRBJ1-2; D may be TRBD1 (6 bases). CDR3 length: 16 residues. V gave up 3 bases and J gave up 4 bases, with 18 bases separating them. Per the germline V gene, CDR1 is LNHDA and CDR2 is SQIVND (reference sequence). As DNA, the CDR3 is TGTGCCAGTAGTATCGGTCGTGGAGGGGGTGGCTATGGCTACACCTTC. This gives the protein CASSIGRGGGGYGYTF.

This clonotype was picked up many times. The V and J genes are TRBV12-3 or TRBV12-4 and TRBJ1-1; 10 bases align to TRBD1. This CDR3 has 16 amino acids. Trimming at V came to 5 bases and at J to 1 base, leaving 7 bases not matched to a gene. The CDR3 coding sequence is TGTGCCAGCAGTCGCCGGGACAGGGGTTGGAACACTGAAGCTTTCTTT. Amino acid sequence: CASSRRDRGWNTEAFF.

V and J are TRBV19 and TRBJ2-5; 9 bases align to TRBD1. V trimming: 6 bases; J trimming: 4 bases; junction bases outside the gene matches: 9. CDR1 is LNHDA, CDR2 SQIVND, per germline (reference sequence). The CDR3 runs 15 residues. The CDR3 reads CASSYLGQGRETQYF. CDR3 DNA: TGTGCCAGTAGCTACCTGGGACAGGGTAGAGAGACCCAGTACTTC.

The chain links TRBV30 to TRBJ1-1; tentative D call: TRBD1 (5 bases). Germline values: CDR1 GTSNPN, CDR2 SVGIG (reference sequence). V lost 5 bases to trimming and J lost 4 bases, with 17 bases between them. This CDR3 spans 14 amino acids. The CDR3 is CAWVGGGRGTEAFF. The DNA for the CDR3 is TGTGCCTGGGTCGGGGGGGGTCGCGGCACTGAAGCTTTCTTT.

V is TRBV2 and J is TRBJ1-5, with TRBD1 matching 9 bases. J lost 4 bases, V lost 7 bases, and 2 bases had no gene match. The length of the CDR3 is 13 residues. Germline assignment: CDR1 SNHLY and CDR2 FYNNEI. In DNA form, the CDR3 reads TGTGCCAGCAAGGGGACAGGGAATCAGCCCCAGCATTTT. This translates into CASKGTGNQPQHF.

This clonotype has only a few counts. This chain joins TRBV5-1 and TRBJ2-7; D is perhaps TRBD2 (6 bases). In germline, CDR1 is SGHRS, CDR2 YFSETQ. With 0 bases removed from V and 3 bases from J, the gap between germline ends came to 13 bases. The CDR3 is 15 amino acids. CDR3 nucleotide sequence: TGCGCCAGCAGCTTGGCTTCTCTAGCGAACTACGAGCAGTACTTC. It yields the protein CASSLASLANYEQYF.